Given below is one T cell receptor (beta chain) in context. No antigen is known for it. The record originates from a study of early T cells in non-severe SARS-CoV-2 infection. V was clipped by 5 bases and J by 3 bases, with 11 bases between them. This CDR3 contains 14 residues. Germline values: CDR1 SEHNR, CDR2 FQNEAQ (reference sequence). Each single cDNA molecule received a unique molecular identifier. TCRdb re-called the 5' RACE reads through MiXCR, storing one row per CDR3 protein. The sample lists 55,000 to 80,000 distinct CDR3 sequences, around an eighth seen once, with around 1.5% in the top ten. The study's findings and limits: Matching with VDJdb favored anti-spike CD8 responses (missing private and CD4 specificities).

The source was whole blood, collected at baseline. The chain combines TRBV7-9 with TRBJ2-1; no firm D call. The TCR sequence derives from an adult who was a healthcare worker with PCR-confirmed SARS-CoV-2 infection or an uninfected control (not recorded which). Here the CDR3 reads CASSPIVFYNEQFF. CDR3 DNA: TGTGCCAGCAGCCCCATAGTCTTCTACAATGAGCAGTTCTTC.